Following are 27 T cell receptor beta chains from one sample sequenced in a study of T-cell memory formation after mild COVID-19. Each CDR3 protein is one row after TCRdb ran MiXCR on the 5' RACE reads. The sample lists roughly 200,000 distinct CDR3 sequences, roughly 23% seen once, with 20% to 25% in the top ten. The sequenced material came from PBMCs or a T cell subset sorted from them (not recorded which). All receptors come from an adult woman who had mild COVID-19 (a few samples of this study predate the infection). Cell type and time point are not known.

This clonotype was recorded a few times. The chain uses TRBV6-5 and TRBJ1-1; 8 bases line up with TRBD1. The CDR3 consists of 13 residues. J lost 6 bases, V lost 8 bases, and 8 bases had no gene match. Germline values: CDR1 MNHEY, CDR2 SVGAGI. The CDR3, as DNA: TGTGCCAGCGAGGACAGGGACTACGCTGAAGCTTTCTTT. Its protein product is CASEDRDYAEAFF.

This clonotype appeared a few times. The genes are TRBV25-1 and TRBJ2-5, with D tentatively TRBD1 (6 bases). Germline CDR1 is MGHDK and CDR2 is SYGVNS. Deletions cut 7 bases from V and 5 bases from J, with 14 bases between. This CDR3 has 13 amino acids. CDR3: CASNDRSGETQYF. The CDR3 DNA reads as TGTGCCAGCAACGACAGGTCGGGGGAGACCCAGTACTTC. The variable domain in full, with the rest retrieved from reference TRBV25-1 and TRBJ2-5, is EADIYQTPRYLVIGTGKKITLECSQTMGHDKMYWYQQDPGMELHLIHYSYGVNSTEKGDLSSESTVSRIRTEHFPLTLESARPSHTSQYLCASNDRSGETQYFGPGTRLLVL.

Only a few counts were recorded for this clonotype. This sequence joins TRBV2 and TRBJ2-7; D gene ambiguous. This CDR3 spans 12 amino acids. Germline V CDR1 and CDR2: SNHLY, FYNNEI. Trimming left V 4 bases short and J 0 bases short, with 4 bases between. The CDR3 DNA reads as TGTGCCAGCAGTGGGGGCTCCTACGAGCAGTACTTC. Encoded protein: CASSGGSYEQYF.

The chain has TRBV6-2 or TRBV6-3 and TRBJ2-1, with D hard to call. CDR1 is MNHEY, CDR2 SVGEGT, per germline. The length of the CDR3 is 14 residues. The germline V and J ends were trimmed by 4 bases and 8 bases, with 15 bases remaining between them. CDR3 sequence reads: CASSLSFPGDEQFF. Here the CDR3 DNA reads TGTGCCAGCAGTTTGAGTTTCCCTGGGGATGAGCAGTTCTTC.

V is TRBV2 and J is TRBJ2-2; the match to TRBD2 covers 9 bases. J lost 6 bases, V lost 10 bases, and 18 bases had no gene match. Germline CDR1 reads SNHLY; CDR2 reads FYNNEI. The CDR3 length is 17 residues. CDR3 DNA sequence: TGTGCCACTCCCGGCGGAAAACTTTGCGGGAGGGCCGGGGAGCTGTTTTTT. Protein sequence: CATPGGKLCGRAGELFF.

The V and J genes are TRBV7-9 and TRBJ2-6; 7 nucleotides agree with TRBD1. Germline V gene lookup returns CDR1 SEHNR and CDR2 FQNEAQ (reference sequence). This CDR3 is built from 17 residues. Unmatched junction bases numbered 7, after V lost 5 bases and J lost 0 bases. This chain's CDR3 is CASSETGLNSGANVLTF. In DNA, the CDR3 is TGTGCCAGCAGCGAGACAGGGCTTAACTCTGGGGCCAACGTCCTGACTTTC.

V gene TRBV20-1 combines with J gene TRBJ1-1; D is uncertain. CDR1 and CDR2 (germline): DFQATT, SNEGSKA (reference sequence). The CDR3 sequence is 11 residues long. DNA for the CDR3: TGCATTTGGGCAAACCGGGGTGAAGCTTTCTTT. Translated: CIWANRGEAFF.

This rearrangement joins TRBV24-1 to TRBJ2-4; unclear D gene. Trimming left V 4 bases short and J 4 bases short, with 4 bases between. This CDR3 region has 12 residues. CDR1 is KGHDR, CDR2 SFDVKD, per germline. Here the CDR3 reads CATSDYKNIQYF. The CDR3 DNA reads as TGTGCCACCAGTGACTATAAAAACATTCAGTACTTC.

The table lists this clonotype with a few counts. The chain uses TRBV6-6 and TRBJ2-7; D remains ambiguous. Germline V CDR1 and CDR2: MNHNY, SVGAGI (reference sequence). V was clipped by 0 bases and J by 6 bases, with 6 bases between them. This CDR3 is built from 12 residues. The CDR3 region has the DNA TGTGCCAGCAGTTACTCGACGGTCGAGCAGTACTTC. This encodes CASSYSTVEQYF.

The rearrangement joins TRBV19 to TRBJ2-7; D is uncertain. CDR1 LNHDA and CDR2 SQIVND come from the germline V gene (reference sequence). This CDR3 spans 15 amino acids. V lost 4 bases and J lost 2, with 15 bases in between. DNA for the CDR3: TGTGCCAGTAGTAGTGGGGTAAGTTCCACCTACGAGCAGTACTTC. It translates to CASSSGVSSTYEQYF.

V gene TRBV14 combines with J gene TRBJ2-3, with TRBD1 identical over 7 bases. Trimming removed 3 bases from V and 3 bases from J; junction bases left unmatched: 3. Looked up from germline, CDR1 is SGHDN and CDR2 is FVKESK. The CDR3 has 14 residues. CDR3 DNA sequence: TGTGCCAGCAGCCAGACAGGGAAAACAGATACGCAGTATTTT. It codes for CASSQTGKTDTQYF.

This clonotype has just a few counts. The CDR3 nucleotides read TGTGCCACCAGCAGAGACCGGGGTAACAATCGAAATCAGCCCCAGCATTTT. Residues: CATSRDRGNNRNQPQHF. The rearrangement joins TRBV15 to TRBJ1-5, with D unresolved. Trimming shortened V by 0 bases and J by 4 bases, and 16 bases separated the two germline ends. Germline V gene sequence: CDR1 LNHNV, CDR2 YYDKDF (reference sequence). The CDR3 extends over 17 amino acids.

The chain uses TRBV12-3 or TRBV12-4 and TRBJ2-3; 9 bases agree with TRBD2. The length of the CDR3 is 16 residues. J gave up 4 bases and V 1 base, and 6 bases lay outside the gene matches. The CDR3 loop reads CASSLGRGGVADTQYF. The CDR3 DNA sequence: TGTGCCAGCAGTTTAGGGCGGGGGGGCGTGGCAGATACGCAGTATTTT.

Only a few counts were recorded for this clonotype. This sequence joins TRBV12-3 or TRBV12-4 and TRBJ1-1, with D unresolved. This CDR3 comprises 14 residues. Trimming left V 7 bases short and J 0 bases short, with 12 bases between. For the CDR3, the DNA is TGTGCCAGCATGGTTTCTAGTATGAACACTGAAGCTTTCTTT. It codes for CASMVSSMNTEAFF.

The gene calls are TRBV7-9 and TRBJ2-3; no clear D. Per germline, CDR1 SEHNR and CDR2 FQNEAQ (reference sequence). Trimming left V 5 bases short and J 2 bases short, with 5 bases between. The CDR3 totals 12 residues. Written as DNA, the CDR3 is TGTGCCAGCAGCACCTACACAGATACGCAGTATTTT. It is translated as CASSTYTDTQYF.

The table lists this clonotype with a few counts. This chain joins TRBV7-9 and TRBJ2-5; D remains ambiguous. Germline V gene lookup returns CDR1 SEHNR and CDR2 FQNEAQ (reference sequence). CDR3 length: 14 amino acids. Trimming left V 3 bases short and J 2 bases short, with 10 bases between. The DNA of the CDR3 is TGTGCCAGCAGCTTTGCTTCGACTCAAGAGACCCAGTACTTC. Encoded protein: CASSFASTQETQYF.

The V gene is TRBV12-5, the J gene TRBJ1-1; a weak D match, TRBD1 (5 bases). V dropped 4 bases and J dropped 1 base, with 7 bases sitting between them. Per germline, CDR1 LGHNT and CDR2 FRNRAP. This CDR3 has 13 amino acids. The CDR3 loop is CASGYGGNTEAFF. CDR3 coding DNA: TGTGCTAGTGGTTACGGGGGGAACACTGAAGCTTTCTTT. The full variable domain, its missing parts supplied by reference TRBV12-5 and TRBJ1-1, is DARVTQTPRHKVTEMGQEVTMRCQPILGHNTVFWYRQTMMQGLELLAYFRNRAPLDDSGMPKDRFSAEMPDATLATLKIQPSEPRDSAVYFCASGYGGNTEAFFGQGTRLTVV.

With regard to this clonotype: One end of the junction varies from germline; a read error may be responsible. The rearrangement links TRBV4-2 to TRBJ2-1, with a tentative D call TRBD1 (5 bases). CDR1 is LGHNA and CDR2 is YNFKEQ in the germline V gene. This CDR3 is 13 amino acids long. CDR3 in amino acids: CASSPSRGNEQLF. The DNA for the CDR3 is TGTGCCAGCAGCCCATCTAGGGGTAATGAGCAGTTATTC.

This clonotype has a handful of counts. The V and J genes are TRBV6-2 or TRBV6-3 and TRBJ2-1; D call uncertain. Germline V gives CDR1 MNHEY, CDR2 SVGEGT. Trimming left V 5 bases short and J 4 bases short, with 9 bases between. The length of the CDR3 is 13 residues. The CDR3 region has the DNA TGTGCCAGCAGTACTACTTATTACAATGAGCAGTTCTTC. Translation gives CASSTTYYNEQFF.

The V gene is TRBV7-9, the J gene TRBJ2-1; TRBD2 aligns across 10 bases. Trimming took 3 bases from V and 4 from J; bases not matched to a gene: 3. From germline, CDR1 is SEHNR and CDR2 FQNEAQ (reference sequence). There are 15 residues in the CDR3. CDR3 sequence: CASSFLLAGYNEQFF. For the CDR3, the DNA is TGTGCCAGCAGCTTTTTACTAGCGGGGTACAATGAGCAGTTCTTC.

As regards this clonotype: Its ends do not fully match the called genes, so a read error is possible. The CDR3 reads CASSLGGSHNEQFF. The CDR3 region has the DNA TGCGCCAGCAGCCTGGGGGGCTCCCACAATGAGCAGTTCTTC. The chain has TRBV5-1 and TRBJ2-1; D tentatively reads TRBD1 or TRBD2 (6 bases each). The CDR3 is 14 residues long. The germline CDR1 and CDR2 sequences are SGHRS and YFSETQ. Based on the CDR3 plus reference TRBV5-1 and TRBJ2-1, the full variable domain is KAGVTQTPRYLIKTRGQQVTLSCSPISGHRSVSWYQQTPGQGLQFLFEYFSETQRNKGNFPGRFSGRQFSNSRSEMNVSTLELGDSALYLCASSLGGSHNEQFFGPGTRLTVL.

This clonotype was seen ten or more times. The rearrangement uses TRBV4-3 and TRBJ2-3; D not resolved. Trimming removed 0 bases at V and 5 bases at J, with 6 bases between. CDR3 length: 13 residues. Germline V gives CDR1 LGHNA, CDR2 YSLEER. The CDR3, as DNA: TGCGCCAGCAGCCAAGAGGGTCGAGATACGCAGTATTTT. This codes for CASSQEGRDTQYF.

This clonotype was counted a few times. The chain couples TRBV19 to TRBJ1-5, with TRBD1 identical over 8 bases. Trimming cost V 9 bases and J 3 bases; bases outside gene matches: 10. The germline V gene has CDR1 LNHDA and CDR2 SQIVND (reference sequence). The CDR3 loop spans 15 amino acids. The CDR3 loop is CASHRGTWDNQPQHF. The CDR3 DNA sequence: TGTGCCAGCCACAGGGGGACTTGGGACAATCAGCCCCAGCATTTT.

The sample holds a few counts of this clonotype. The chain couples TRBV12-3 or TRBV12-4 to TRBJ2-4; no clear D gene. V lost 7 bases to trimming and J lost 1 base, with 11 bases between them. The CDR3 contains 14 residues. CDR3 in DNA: TGTGCCAGCACCACCCTAGATGCCAAAAACATTCAGTACTTC. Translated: CASTTLDAKNIQYF.

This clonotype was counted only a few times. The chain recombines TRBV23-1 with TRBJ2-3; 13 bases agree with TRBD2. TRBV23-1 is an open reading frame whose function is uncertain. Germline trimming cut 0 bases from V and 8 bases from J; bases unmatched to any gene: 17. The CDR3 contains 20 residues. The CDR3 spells CASSQSALAGGMYPMGTQYF. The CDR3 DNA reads TGCGCCAGCAGTCAATCGGCACTAGCGGGAGGGATGTACCCGATGGGTACGCAGTATTTT.

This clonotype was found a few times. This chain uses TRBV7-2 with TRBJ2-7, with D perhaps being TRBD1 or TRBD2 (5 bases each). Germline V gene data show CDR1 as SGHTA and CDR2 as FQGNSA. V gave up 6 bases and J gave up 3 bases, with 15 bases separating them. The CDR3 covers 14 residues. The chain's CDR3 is CASSAWDGFYEQYF. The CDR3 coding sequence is TGTGCCAGCAGTGCATGGGACGGATTCTACGAGCAGTACTTC.

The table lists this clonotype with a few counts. The chain's CDR3 is CASSYGRVSGNTIYF. CDR3 sequence (DNA): TGTGCCAGCAGCTACGGACGGGTCTCTGGAAACACCATATATTTT. V and J are TRBV5-6 and TRBJ1-3; D is ambiguous. Trimming removed 3 bases from V and 0 bases from J, with 10 bases in between. Germline values: CDR1 SGHDT, CDR2 YYEEEE. The CDR3 is 15 amino acids. The full variable domain, in which reference TRBV5-6 and TRBJ1-3 provide the parts outside the CDR3, is DAGVTQSPTHLIKTRGQQVTLRCSPKSGHDTVSWYQQALGQGPQFIFQYYEEEERQRGNFPDRFSGHQFPNYSSELNVNALLLGDSALYLCASSYGRVSGNTIYFGEGSWLTVV.